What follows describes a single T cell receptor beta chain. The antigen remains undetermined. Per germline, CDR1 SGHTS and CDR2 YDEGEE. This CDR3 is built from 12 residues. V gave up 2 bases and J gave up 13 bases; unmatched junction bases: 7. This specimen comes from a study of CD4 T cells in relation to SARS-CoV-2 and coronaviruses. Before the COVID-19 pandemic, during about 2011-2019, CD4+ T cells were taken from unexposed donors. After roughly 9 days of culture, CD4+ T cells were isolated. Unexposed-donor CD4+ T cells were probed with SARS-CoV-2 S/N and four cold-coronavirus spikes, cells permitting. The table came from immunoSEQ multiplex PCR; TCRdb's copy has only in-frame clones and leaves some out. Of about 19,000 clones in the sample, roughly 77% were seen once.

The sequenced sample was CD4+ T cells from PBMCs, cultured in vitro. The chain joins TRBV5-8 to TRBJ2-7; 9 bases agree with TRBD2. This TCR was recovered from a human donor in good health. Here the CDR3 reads CASSFLDGTSYF. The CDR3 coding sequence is TGTGCCAGCAGCTTTCTCGACGGGACTAGCTACTTC.